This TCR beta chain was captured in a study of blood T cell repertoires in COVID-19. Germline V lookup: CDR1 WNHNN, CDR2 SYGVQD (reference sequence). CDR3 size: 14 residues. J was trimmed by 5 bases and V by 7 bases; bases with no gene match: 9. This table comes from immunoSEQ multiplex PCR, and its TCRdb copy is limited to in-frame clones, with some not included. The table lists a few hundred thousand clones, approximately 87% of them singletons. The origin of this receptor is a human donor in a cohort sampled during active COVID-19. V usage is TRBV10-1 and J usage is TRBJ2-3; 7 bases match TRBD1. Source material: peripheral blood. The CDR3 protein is CASTSGTEKDTQYF. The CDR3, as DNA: TGCGCCAGCACCTCCGGGACAGAAAAAGATACGCAGTATTTT.